The following is a TCR beta chain sequence with its context. This entry is derived from a study of blood T cell repertoires in COVID-19. Background on the study: COVID-19 samples collected from the United States, Italy and Spain covered acute and convalescent phases.

The V end was cut by 8 bases, the J end by 5 bases, with 21 bases between. Germline V gene lookup returns CDR1 MRHNA and CDR2 SNTAGT. This CDR3 comprises 15 residues. In the original processing: From reference gene primer amplification, estimates of nucleated cell counts were derived. Sequencing was performed with immunoSEQ multiplex PCR; in TCRdb, only in-frame clones are kept and a portion is missing. V and J calls and clone size are given by that table; D and trimming were obtained from the DNA. The sample consists of some 100,000 clones, roughly 87% of them appearing once. This sequence joins TRBV6-4 and TRBJ1-2; tentative D call: TRBD1 (6 bases). This TCR came from an older woman with acute or convalescent COVID-19. Sequenced material: peripheral blood. The CDR3 reads CASPPSRTAFYGYTF. CDR3 DNA: TGTGCCAGCCCCCCCTCTCGGACAGCCTTTTATGGCTACACCTTC.